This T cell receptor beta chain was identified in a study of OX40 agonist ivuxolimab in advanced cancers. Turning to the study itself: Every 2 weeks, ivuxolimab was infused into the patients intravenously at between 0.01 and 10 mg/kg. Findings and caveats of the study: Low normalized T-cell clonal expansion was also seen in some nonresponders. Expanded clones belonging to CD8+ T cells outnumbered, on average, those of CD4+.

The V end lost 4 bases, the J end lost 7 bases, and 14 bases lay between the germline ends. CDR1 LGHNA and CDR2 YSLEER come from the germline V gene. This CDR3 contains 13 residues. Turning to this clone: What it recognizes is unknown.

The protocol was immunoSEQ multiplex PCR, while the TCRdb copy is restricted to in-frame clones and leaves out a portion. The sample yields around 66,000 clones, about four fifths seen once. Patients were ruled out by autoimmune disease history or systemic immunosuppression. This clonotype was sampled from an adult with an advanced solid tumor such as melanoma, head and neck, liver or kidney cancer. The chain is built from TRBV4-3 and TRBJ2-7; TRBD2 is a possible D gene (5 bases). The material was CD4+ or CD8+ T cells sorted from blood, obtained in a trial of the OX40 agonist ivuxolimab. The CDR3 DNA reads TGCGCCAGCAGCCTATTGGACGGGGTAGAGCAGTACTTC. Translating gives CASSLLDGVEQYF.